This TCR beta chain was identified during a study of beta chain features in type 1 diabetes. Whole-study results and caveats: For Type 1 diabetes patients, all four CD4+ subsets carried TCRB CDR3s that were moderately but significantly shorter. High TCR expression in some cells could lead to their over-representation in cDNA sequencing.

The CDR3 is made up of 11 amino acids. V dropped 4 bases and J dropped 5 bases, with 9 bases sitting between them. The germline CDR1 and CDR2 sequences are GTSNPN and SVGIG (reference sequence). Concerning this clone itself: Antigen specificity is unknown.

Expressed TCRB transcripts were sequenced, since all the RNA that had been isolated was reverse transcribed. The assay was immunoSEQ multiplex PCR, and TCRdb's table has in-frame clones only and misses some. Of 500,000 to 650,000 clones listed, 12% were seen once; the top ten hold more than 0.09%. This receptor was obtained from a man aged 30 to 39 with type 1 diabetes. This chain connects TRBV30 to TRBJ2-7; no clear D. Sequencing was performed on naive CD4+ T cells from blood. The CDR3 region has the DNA TGTGCCTGGACTCGGTTGGACGAGCAGTACTTC. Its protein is CAWTRLDEQYF.